This T cell receptor beta chain is drawn from a study of T cells in women clearing cervical HPV infection. Turning to this clone: The missing CDR3 end, 3 residues past where the read stops, is filled in from the germline J gene.

TCRdb's copy holds only in-frame clones and misses some; the assay was immunoSEQ multiplex PCR. The sample includes around 35,000 clones. V was clipped by 4 bases and J by 3 bases, with 9 bases between them. This CDR3 region has 14 residues. CDR1 and CDR2 (germline): KGHSH, LQKENI. V gene TRBV18 combines with J gene TRBJ1-4, with D possibly TRBD1 on 5 matching bases. Source material: blood buffy coat. The clonotype originates from a woman between 18 and 69 years old with a cervical HPV16 infection that either progressed to CIN3+ or cleared (not recorded which). CDR3 bases read: TGTGCCAGCTCACTAGGGGCGGCTAATGAAAAA. This translates into CASSLGAANEK. The CDR3 in full is CASSLGAANEKLFF.